Listed here are 5 T cell receptor beta chains from one sample, sequenced in a study of shared clonotypes between healthy human individuals. Only in-frame clones appear in the TCRdb table, and some are missing; sequencing was by immunoSEQ multiplex PCR. Counted here are about 770,000 clones, roughly two thirds occurring once; the ten biggest clones make up roughly 1.8%. The sequencing input was memory CD4+ T cells sorted from blood. Regarding subset: CD45RA-negative fraction. The receptors were sampled from a young woman in good health.

The chain uses TRBV15 and TRBJ2-2, with 8 nucleotides matching TRBD1. Germline trimming cut 1 base from V and 5 bases from J; bases unmatched to any gene: 6. CDR3 size: 16 residues. The germline V gene encodes CDR1 LNHNV and CDR2 YYDKDF (reference sequence). This chain's CDR3 is CATSRGQGASTGELFF. In DNA, the CDR3 is TGTGCCACCAGCAGAGGTCAGGGGGCAAGTACCGGGGAGCTGTTTTTT.

This clone was found many times. The rearrangement joins TRBV19 to TRBJ1-5; D is perhaps TRBD1 (6 bases). With 6 bases removed from V and 4 bases from J, the gap between germline ends came to 13 bases. The germline gives CDR1 LNHDA, CDR2 SQIVND (reference sequence). The CDR3 runs 14 residues. For the CDR3, the DNA is TGTGCCAGTAGGATACAGGGAATTAATCAGCCCCAGCATTTT. Residues: CASRIQGINQPQHF.

This chain connects TRBV19 to TRBJ1-5; the D is unclear. This CDR3 spans 15 amino acids. In germline, CDR1 is LNHDA, CDR2 SQIVND (reference sequence). Trimming removed 1 base at V and 2 bases at J, with 9 bases between. The CDR3 DNA reads TGTGCCAGTAGTATAGGTCGCGGCGGCAATCAGCCCCAGCATTTT. The encoded protein is CASSIGRGGNQPQHF.

The rearrangement joins TRBV5-1 to TRBJ2-3, with 7 nucleotides matching TRBD2. CDR3 length equals 16 residues. In germline, CDR1 is SGHRS, CDR2 YFSETQ. V dropped 0 bases and J dropped 2; count of bases not matched to a gene: 6. The CDR3 region is CASSLGREAYTDTQYF. Here the CDR3 DNA reads TGCGCCAGCAGCTTGGGTCGGGAGGCCTACACAGATACGCAGTATTTT.

This chain joins TRBV7-8 and TRBJ2-5; either TRBD1 or TRBD2 may fit D (6 bases each). The J call is in doubt because the DNA end fits TRBJ2-7 better. There are 16 residues in the CDR3. Germline assignment: CDR1 SGHVS and CDR2 FQNEAQ. CDR3 region: CASSSGASRGTYEQYF. CDR3 coding DNA: TGTGCCAGCAGCTCGGGGGCTTCTCGCGGAACCTACGAGCAGTACTTC.